These 17 T cell receptor beta chains originate from one sample sequenced in a study of OX40 agonist ivuxolimab in advanced cancers. The table came from immunoSEQ multiplex PCR; TCRdb's copy has only in-frame clones and leaves some out. Of about 94,000 clones listed, roughly 91% are singletons. Sequenced material: CD4+ or CD8+ T cells sorted from blood, taken in a trial of the OX40 agonist ivuxolimab. These receptors originate from an adult with an advanced solid tumor such as melanoma, head and neck, liver or kidney cancer.

The rearrangement joins TRBV18 to TRBJ2-2; D is undetermined. CDR3 length equals 17 residues. The V end lost 4 bases, the J end lost 4 bases, and 19 bases lay between the germline ends. The germline V gene has CDR1 KGHSH and CDR2 LQKENI. CDR3 nucleotide sequence: TGTGCCAGCTCACTCAAATCGGTCCAACTAAGCACCGGGGAGCTGTTTTTT. Residues: CASSLKSVQLSTGELFF.

CDR3 bases: TGTGCCAGCAGCCTTCAGTTCTCTGGAAACACCATATATTTT. Residues: CASSLQFSGNTIYF. V gene TRBV11-2 combines with J gene TRBJ1-3; no clear D. Germline V lookup: CDR1 SGHAT, CDR2 FQNNGV. CDR3 length equals 14 residues. Trimming pared 5 bases from V and 0 bases from J, leaving 8 bases between.

This chain joins TRBV5-4 and TRBJ2-2, with 8 bases aligning to TRBD1. The CDR3 totals 15 residues. Germline CDR1 SGHNT, CDR2 YYREEE (reference sequence). V shed 3 bases and J 9 bases; nucleotides not matched to a gene: 10. The CDR3 DNA sequence: TGTGCCAGCAGCTCCTCCGACAGGACAGGGCGGGAGCTGTTTTTT. Amino acid sequence: CASSSSDRTGRELFF.

This clone is a singleton in its sample. V usage is TRBV6-5 and J usage is TRBJ1-3; no definite D call. There are 11 residues in the CDR3. Germline values: CDR1 MNHEY, CDR2 SVGAGI. Trimming removed 6 bases from V and 7 bases from J, with 7 bases in between. CDR3 coding DNA: TGTGCCAGCAGCCCTTTGAACACCATATATTTT. Its translation: CASSPLNTIYF.

The chain is built from TRBV6-1 and TRBJ2-3; maybe TRBD2 (7 bases). V was pared by 0 bases and J by 7 bases, with 23 bases between. This CDR3 is 18 amino acids long. Germline CDR1 is MNHNS and CDR2 is SASEGT. CDR3 in amino acids: CASSEASGAGRGAYTQYF. CDR3 sequence (DNA): TGTGCCAGCAGTGAAGCTTCGGGAGCGGGACGGGGGGCGTATACGCAGTATTTT.

The chain has TRBV6-6 and TRBJ1-6; TRBD1 agrees at 7 bases. J lost 6 bases, V lost 8 bases, and 7 bases had no gene match. This CDR3 is 14 amino acids long. The V gene's germline CDR1 is MNHNY and CDR2 SVGAGI (reference sequence). As DNA, the CDR3 is TGTGCCAGCTGGCTGACAGGGACTAATTCACCCCTCCACTTT. It is translated as CASWLTGTNSPLHF.

V is TRBV6-5 and J is TRBJ1-2, with a possible D match to TRBD1 (5 bases). Germline CDR1 MNHEY, CDR2 SVGAGI. V was trimmed by 7 bases and J by 11 bases, leaving 23 bases between them. The CDR3 has 14 residues. In DNA form, the CDR3 reads TGTGCCAGCACCAAATCCGGACGGGGGACGGGATACACCTTC. It encodes CASTKSGRGTGYTF.

The rearrangement joins TRBV6-5 to TRBJ1-2; D uncertain. CDR3 length equals 12 residues. Germline V CDR1 and CDR2: MNHEY, SVGAGI. Trimming took off 5 bases at V and 8 bases at J, with 12 bases between the two ends. CDR3 nucleotide sequence: TGTGCCAGCAGTCGTCCGGCGGGAGGCTACACCTTC. It yields the protein CASSRPAGGYTF.

The J gene is TRBJ2-5, the V gene TRBV7-9; D is possibly TRBD1 (6 bases). Germline CDR1 is SEHNR and CDR2 is FQNEAQ (reference sequence). The CDR3 is made up of 15 amino acids. V was pared by 6 bases and J by 1 base, with 15 bases between. CDR3 in amino acids: CASSFLTGRQETQYF. The CDR3 nucleotides are TGTGCCAGCAGTTTCCTGACAGGACGCCAAGAGACCCAGTACTTC.

The chain recombines TRBV15 with TRBJ2-5; TRBD1 aligns across 9 bases. J lost 1 base, V lost 3 bases, and 15 bases had no gene match. The CDR3 extends over 19 amino acids. CDR1 is LNHNV, CDR2 YYDKDF, per germline (reference sequence). CDR3 sequence (DNA): TGTGCCACCAGCAGGGACACACCCTACAGGGGGCGCGGCCAAGAGACCCAGTACTTC. As protein: CATSRDTPYRGRGQETQYF.

The rearrangement uses TRBV11-3 and TRBJ2-1; TRBD2 matches at 11 bases. This CDR3 region has 16 residues. The ends lost 6 bases at V and 0 bases at J; junction bases unmatched: 4. Germline V gives CDR1 SGHNT, CDR2 YENEEA. CDR3 nucleotide sequence: TGTGCCAGCAGTCGGACTAGCGGGTTCTCCTACAATGAGCAGTTCTTC. Its translation: CASSRTSGFSYNEQFF.

The chain is built from TRBV19 and TRBJ2-1; 7 bases agree with TRBD2. CDR1 is LNHDA and CDR2 is SQIVND in the germline V gene (reference sequence). After removal of 3 bases from V and 5 bases from J, the junction contained 4 bases not matched to a gene. This CDR3 comprises 14 residues. This CDR3 reads CASSIGGFNNEQFF. The CDR3 nucleotides are TGTGCCAGTAGTATCGGGGGGTTCAACAATGAGCAGTTCTTC.

The rearrangement joins TRBV5-5 to TRBJ2-3; D may correspond to TRBD1 or TRBD2 (5 bases each). V was pared by 5 bases and J by 4 bases, with 17 bases between. The germline CDR1 and CDR2 sequences are SGHKS and YYEKEE (reference sequence). This CDR3 is 15 amino acids long. DNA for the CDR3: TGTGCCAGCAGTAACCCGGGGCGTGGATCAGATACGCAGTATTTT. This sequence encodes CASSNPGRGSDTQYF. Complete variable domain (other parts from reference TRBV5-5 and TRBJ2-3): DAGVTQSPTHLIKTRGQQVTLRCSPISGHKSVSWYQQVLGQGPQFIFQYYEKEERGRGNFPDRFSARQFPNYSSELNVNALLLGDSALYLCASSNPGRGSDTQYFGPGTRLTVL.

This clone occurred a few times. J is TRBJ2-7 and V is TRBV2, with D perhaps matching TRBD1 (5 bases). The germline gives CDR1 SNHLY, CDR2 FYNNEI. V was shortened by 6 bases and J by 7 bases, with 13 bases between the two germline ends. This CDR3 is built from 12 residues. The CDR3 loop reads CASRKTVKEQYF. DNA of the CDR3: TGTGCCAGCAGGAAGACAGTTAAAGAGCAGTACTTC.

This chain joins TRBV6-1 and TRBJ1-5, with D possibly being TRBD1 (6 bases). The CDR3 runs to 14 residues. Germline assignment: CDR1 MNHNS and CDR2 SASEGT. V was pared by 4 bases and J by 3 bases, with 10 bases between. CDR3 nucleotides: TGTGCCAGCAGTGTACAGGGTTCCAATCAGCCCCAGCATTTT. This translates into CASSVQGSNQPQHF.

The gene calls are TRBV30 and TRBJ1-2; D might be TRBD1 (5 bases). CDR1 GTSNPN and CDR2 SVGIG come from the germline V gene (reference sequence). The CDR3 is 14 residues long. Deletions cut 1 base from V and 4 bases from J, with 13 bases between. The DNA of the CDR3 is TGTGCCTGGAGTGAAGGAAAGGGGAGCTATGGCTACACCTTC. Encoded protein: CAWSEGKGSYGYTF.

V and J are TRBV9 and TRBJ1-6; TRBD1 might be the D (6 bases). CDR3 size: 15 residues. Trimming removed 3 bases at V and 10 bases at J, with 17 bases between. The V gene's germline CDR1 is SGDLS and CDR2 YYNGEE. This CDR3 is CASSAEGGGLSPLHF. In nucleotides, the CDR3 is TGTGCCAGCAGCGCCGAGGGTGGGGGGCTCTCACCCCTCCACTTT.